Sequencing of this T cell receptor (beta chain) was carried out in a study of blood T cell repertoires in COVID-19 (TCRdb year 2020). Broadly, across the study: The collaborator samples originated in the United States, Italy and Spain and spanned the acute and convalescent phases of COVID-19. Nearly every sample came with metadata listing a de-identified subject ID, COVID-19 status, age in years and sex. The prospective study material was composed of cDNA or gDNA derived from T cells, B-cell-depleted T cells, or PBMCs. Where HLA class I and class II types were available, the types were taken from metadata supplied by the sample provider, not from assay-based typing. The repertoires were made available in a free public database intended to serve as a resource for research on the immune response to SARS-CoV-2. Subjects who had been exposed to COVID-19, were actively infected with it, or had recovered from it provided the deeply sampled blood TCRbeta repertoires that made up the dataset. Samples were obtained from the ongoing ImmuneRACE study (first 160 participants) and from over 1,000 subjects provided by 6 global collaborators. The investigation overall reported the following: The amount of clinical and demographic metadata varied by source and participant and was provided uncurated.

A word on this clone: It has no known antigen specificity. No much larger clonotype is one base removed from it; base qualities were not supplied.

TCRbeta CDR3 regions were amplified from genomic DNA using the immunoSEQ Assay, a bias-controlled multiplex PCR. The source study handled its data this way. Nucleated cell counts per sample were estimated from amplification of reference gene primers within the assay. Sequence reads were collapsed and filtered to measure the absolute abundance of every unique TCRbeta CDR3 rearrangement. Productive Simpson clonality was computed per sample as the square root of Simpson's diversity index over productive rearrangements. Sourced from immuneACCESS, this table was stored by TCRdb with only in-frame sequences that have V and J called. A share of the clones is absent; for the studies checked, an unresolved V gene accounts for under half, and the remainder has no known explanation. The V and J calls and clone size were taken over from that table, and D and trimming were inferred from the DNA. For this sample there are about 190,000 clones; about 90% appear just once. The top ten constitute around 0.63% of the sample.

Whole blood was collected in K2EDTA tubes by collaborating institutions according to the institutions' own protocols. For TCRbeta analysis, collaborators shipped samples in one of three forms: frozen whole blood, isolated PBMCs, or DNA extracted from either of those sample types. The germline V gene (reference sequence) sets CDR1 to MNHEY and CDR2 to SMNVEV. The CDR3, from cysteine to phenylalanine, totals 14 residues. Only the CDR3 portion is preserved as DNA: 42 bases, with reading frame beginning at the first base. Trimming takes 6 bases from V and 2 bases from J, and the germline ends sit 13 bases apart.

What was sequenced was peripheral blood. Recombination joined TRBV27 with TRBJ1-1, with a weak D call of TRBD1 (5 bases match). The receptor's source is a man in his fifties or sixties with acute or convalescent COVID-19. CDR3 protein: CASRSTAFNTEAFF. The sequenced DNA is TGTGCCAGCAGATCGACAGCGTTTAACACTGAAGCTTTCTTT.